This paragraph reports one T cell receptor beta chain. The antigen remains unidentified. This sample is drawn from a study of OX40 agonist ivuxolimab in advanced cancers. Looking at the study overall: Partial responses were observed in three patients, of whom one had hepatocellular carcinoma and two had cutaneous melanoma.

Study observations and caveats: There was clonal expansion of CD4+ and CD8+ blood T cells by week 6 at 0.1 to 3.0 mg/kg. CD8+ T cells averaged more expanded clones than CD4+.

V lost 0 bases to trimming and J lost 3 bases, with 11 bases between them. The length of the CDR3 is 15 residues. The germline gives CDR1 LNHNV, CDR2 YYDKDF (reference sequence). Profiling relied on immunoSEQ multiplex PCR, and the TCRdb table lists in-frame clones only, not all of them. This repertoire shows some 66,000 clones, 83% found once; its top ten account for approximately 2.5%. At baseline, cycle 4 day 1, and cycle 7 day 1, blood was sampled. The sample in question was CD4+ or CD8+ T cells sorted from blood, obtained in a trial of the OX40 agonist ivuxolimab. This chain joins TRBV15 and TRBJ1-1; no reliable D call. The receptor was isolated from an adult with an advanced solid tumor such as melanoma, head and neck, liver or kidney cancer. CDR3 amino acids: CATSRDRRFDTEAFF. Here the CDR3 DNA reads TGTGCCACCAGCAGAGATCGCCGGTTCGACACTGAAGCTTTCTTT.